What follows describes a single T cell receptor (beta chain). No antigen is known for it. This CDR3 spans 14 amino acids. With 0 bases removed from V and 8 bases from J, the gap between germline ends came to 14 bases. CDR1 SGHNT and CDR2 YYREEE come from the germline V gene (reference sequence). The data belong to a study of T cell responses to AZD1222 COVID-19 vaccine. Findings and limits, study-wide: No day 14 peak samples; only post-peak repertoires were characterized. Reports say nearly half of spike-specific TCRs go after unmutated variant regions.

The data were produced by immunoSEQ multiplex PCR, yet TCRdb's version contains in-frame clones alone and is incomplete. The sample holds approximately 120,000 clones, roughly nine tenths seen once. This TCR derives from an adult in good health. Sequenced material: peripheral blood, taken on day 0 of AZD1222 vaccination. The rearrangement joins TRBV5-4 to TRBJ1-2; the D is unclear. CDR3 in amino acids: CASSLGGPSQGYTF. The CDR3 nucleotides are TGTGCCAGCAGCTTGGGTGGGCCCTCACAGGGCTACACCTTC.